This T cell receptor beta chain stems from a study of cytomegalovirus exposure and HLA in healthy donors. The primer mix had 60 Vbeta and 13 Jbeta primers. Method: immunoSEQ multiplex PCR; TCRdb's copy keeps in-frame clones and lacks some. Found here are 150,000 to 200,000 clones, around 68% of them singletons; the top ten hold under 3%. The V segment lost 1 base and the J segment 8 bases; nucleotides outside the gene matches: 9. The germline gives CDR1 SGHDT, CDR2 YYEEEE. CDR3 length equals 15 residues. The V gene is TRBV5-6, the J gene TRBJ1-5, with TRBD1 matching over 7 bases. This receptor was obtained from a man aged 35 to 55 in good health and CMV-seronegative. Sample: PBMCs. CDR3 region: CASSLLGQSREPQHF. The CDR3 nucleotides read TGTGCCAGCAGCTTGTTGGGACAGTCTCGGGAGCCCCAGCATTTT.